This T cell receptor (beta chain) stems from a study of cytomegalovirus exposure and HLA in healthy donors. Study-wide points: In a later analysis, most CMV-associated TCR beta chains appeared HLA-restricted. In a later analysis, TCR beta V- and J-gene trimming was associated with a missense DCLRE1C variant.

With respect to this clone: Its antigen is still unknown.

The CDR3 has 19 amino acids. The V gene's germline CDR1 is MGHRA and CDR2 YSYEKL. The V gene lost 1 base and the J gene lost 1 base, with 21 bases spanning the gap. 60 Vbeta and 13 Jbeta primers were used in PCR. Generated by immunoSEQ multiplex PCR, the TCRdb table keeps only in-frame clones and is missing some. The table lists about 150,000 clones, about 60% of them singletons. The V call is TRBV4-1, the J call TRBJ2-3, with D possibly matching TRBD1 (6 bases). This sequence was found in a woman aged 55-75 years in good health and CMV-seropositive. Sequenced input: PBMCs. In DNA, the CDR3 is TGCGCCAGCAGCCAAGGGACAGCGACTTATATTTATGGCACAGATACGCAGTATTTT. Translating gives CASSQGTATYIYGTDTQYF.